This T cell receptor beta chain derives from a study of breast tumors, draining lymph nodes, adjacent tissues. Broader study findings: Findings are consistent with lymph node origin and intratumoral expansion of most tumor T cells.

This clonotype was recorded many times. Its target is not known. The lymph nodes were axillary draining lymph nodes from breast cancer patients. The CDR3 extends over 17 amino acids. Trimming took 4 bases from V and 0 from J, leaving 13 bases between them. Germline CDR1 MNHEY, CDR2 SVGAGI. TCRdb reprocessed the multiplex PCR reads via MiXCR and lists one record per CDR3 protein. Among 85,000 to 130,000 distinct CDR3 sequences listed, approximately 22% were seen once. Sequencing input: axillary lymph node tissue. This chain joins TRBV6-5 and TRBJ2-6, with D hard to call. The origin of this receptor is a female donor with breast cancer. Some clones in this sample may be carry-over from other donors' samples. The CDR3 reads CASSFSHGSSGANVLTF. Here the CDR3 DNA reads TGTGCCAGCAGTTTCTCCCACGGTAGCTCTGGGGCCAACGTCCTGACTTTC.